The 24 T cell receptor beta chains in this list originate from one sample, sequenced in a study of T-cell memory formation after mild COVID-19 (dated by TCRdb to the early 2020s). The library was generated by 5' RACE. Sequencing was performed on an Illumina NovaSeq 6000. In-frame beta chains were kept once TCRdb had trimmed the public reads at Q25 with fastp and called clones with MiXCR. Identical CDR3 proteins give one entry, which carries the most common genes and DNA. Within this sample are about 400,000 distinct CDR3 sequences, with roughly 18% of them counted one time only. The top ten constitute roughly 21% of the sample. Sequenced input: PBMCs or a T cell subset sorted from them (not recorded which). Receptors were obtained from a man in his late teens or twenties who had mild COVID-19 (a few samples of this study predate the infection). The sample titles of this study are shuffled in the database, so cell type and time point are left out; the donor was told from shared clones.

This clonotype has only a few counts. The rearrangement joins TRBV12-3 or TRBV12-4 to TRBJ2-3; no clear D gene. Trimming removed 6 bases from V and 6 bases from J, with 10 bases in between. The CDR3 has 12 amino acids. The CDR3 nucleotides are TGTGCCAGCAGCCCGGATCGGGATACGCAGTATTTT. Its protein product is CASSPDRDTQYF.

This clonotype showed up just a few times. The chain recombines TRBV2 with TRBJ2-3; 8 positions match TRBD2. V lost 8 bases to trimming and J lost 6 bases; unmatched junction nucleotides: 10. The germline gives CDR1 SNHLY, CDR2 FYNNEI. The CDR3 consists of 14 residues. The CDR3 is CASGLTSVEDTQYF. DNA for the CDR3: TGTGCCAGCGGCCTGACTAGCGTTGAGGATACGCAGTATTTT.

V gene TRBV20-1 combines with J gene TRBJ2-3, with D perhaps matching TRBD2 (6 bases). The germline V gene encodes CDR1 DFQATT and CDR2 SNEGSKA (reference sequence). The CDR3 has 14 amino acids. V was pared by 4 bases and J by 2 bases, with 13 bases between. The CDR3 nucleotides read TGCAGTGCTATCCGCGGGGCCACCACAGATACGCAGTATTTT. Its translation is CSAIRGATTDTQYF.

The CDR3 protein is CAVSGFYTEAFF. The CDR3 nucleotides read TGTGCCGTCTCCGGGTTCTATACTGAAGCTTTCTTT. V usage is TRBV7-9 and J usage is TRBJ1-1; D not certain. V was pared by 11 bases and J by 5 bases, with 15 bases between. The CDR3 covers 12 residues. Germline CDR1 and CDR2: SEHNR and FQNEAQ (reference sequence). The full variable domain, in which reference TRBV7-9 and TRBJ1-1 provide the parts outside the CDR3, is DTGVSQNPRHKITKRGQNVTFRCDPISEHNRLYWYRQTLGQGPEFLTYFQNEAQLEKSRLLSDRFSAERPKGSFSTLEIQRTEQGDSAMYLCAVSGFYTEAFFGQGTRLTVV.

This clonotype came up a few times. The chain recombines TRBV6-5 with TRBJ2-2; TRBD1 matches 9 bases. This CDR3 comprises 14 residues. The germline V gene has CDR1 MNHEY and CDR2 SVGAGI. V lost 10 bases, J lost 4 bases, and 7 bases stayed unmatched. The CDR3 loop is CATRQGDVTGELFF. The CDR3 DNA reads as TGTGCCACTCGACAGGGGGATGTCACCGGGGAGCTGTTTTTT.

The rearrangement joins TRBV7-2 to TRBJ2-5; 7 positions match TRBD2. With V trimmed by 3 bases and J by 4 bases, 8 bases remained unmatched. The CDR3 contains 15 residues. The germline V gene has CDR1 SGHTA and CDR2 FQGNSA. CDR3 sequence reads: CASSLGRGELETQYF. The CDR3 DNA follows: TGTGCCAGCAGCTTGGGTCGGGGGGAGTTAGAGACCCAGTACTTC.

The rearrangement joins TRBV5-1 to TRBJ2-5, with a possible D match to TRBD1 (5 bases). Trimming shortened V by 3 bases and J by 5 bases, and 17 bases separated the two germline ends. The germline CDR1 and CDR2 sequences are SGHRS and YFSETQ. This CDR3 is built from 15 residues. The CDR3 DNA sequence: TGCGCCAGCAGCTCTGACAGAACGGGTGTGGAGACCCAGTACTTC. This encodes CASSSDRTGVETQYF. The full variable domain, completed using reference TRBV5-1 and TRBJ2-5, is KAGVTQTPRYLIKTRGQQVTLSCSPISGHRSVSWYQQTPGQGLQFLFEYFSETQRNKGNFPGRFSGRQFSNSRSEMNVSTLELGDSALYLCASSSDRTGVETQYFGPGTRLLVL.

This clonotype was observed a handful of times. The chain carries TRBV7-3 and TRBJ2-2; 12 bases agree with TRBD2. The germline gives CDR1 SGHTA, CDR2 FQGTGA. The CDR3 loop spans 16 amino acids. With V trimmed by 5 bases and J by 1 base, 2 bases remained unmatched. CDR3 sequence reads: CASSELAGGNTGELFF. CDR3 in DNA: TGTGCCAGCAGCGAACTAGCGGGGGGGAACACCGGGGAGCTGTTTTTT.

The chain is built from TRBV28 and TRBJ2-5, with D tentatively TRBD1 (5 bases). This CDR3 has 15 residues. Germline V lookup: CDR1 MDHEN, CDR2 SYDVKM. The V end was cut by 4 bases, the J end by 4 bases, with 16 bases between. The CDR3 nucleotides read TGTGCCAGCAGTTCGTTTCAGGGTGTGGTAGAGACCCAGTACTTC. Translation: CASSSFQGVVETQYF.

This clonotype appeared a few times. The gene calls are TRBV7-8 and TRBJ2-5, with D possibly called TRBD1 or TRBD2 (5 bases each). Germline V CDR1 and CDR2: SGHVS, FQNEAQ. Trimming removed 5 bases at V and 4 bases at J, with 20 bases between. The CDR3 contains 16 residues. The DNA for the CDR3 is TGTGCCAGCAGCCCACCCCGGGACGTCGGGACAGAGACCCAGTACTTC. Its translation is CASSPPRDVGTETQYF.

This clonotype was seen a handful of times. V usage is TRBV7-9 and J usage is TRBJ2-7; D uncertain. V lost 4 bases, J lost 6 bases, and 7 bases lay in between. The germline gives CDR1 SEHNR, CDR2 FQNEAQ (reference sequence). The CDR3 is 11 amino acids. CDR3 nucleotide sequence: TGTGCCAGCAGCTCGGTTCTCGAGCAGTACTTC. Its protein is CASSSVLEQYF.

CDR3 sequence reads: CASRVLAGGYSYEQYF. Here the CDR3 DNA reads TGTGCCAGCAGGGTCTTGGCAGGGGGCTACTCCTACGAGCAGTACTTC. This rearrangement joins TRBV5-5 to TRBJ2-7; 8 bases are shared with TRBD1. The CDR3 totals 16 residues. From germline, CDR1 is SGHKS and CDR2 YYEKEE (reference sequence). J was trimmed by 0 bases and V by 5 bases; bases with no gene match: 10.

The chain joins TRBV10-3 to TRBJ1-4; tentatively, D is TRBD1 (5 bases). V was trimmed by 6 bases and J by 6 bases, leaving 11 bases between them. Germline assignment: CDR1 ENHRY and CDR2 SYGVKD. The CDR3 consists of 13 residues. The CDR3 DNA follows: TGTGCCATCAGCGGGACCGAGGATGAAAAACTGTTTTTT. The encoded protein is CAISGTEDEKLFF.

The chain carries TRBV7-3 and TRBJ2-5, with 10 positions matching TRBD2. The CDR3 spans 16 residues. Germline lookup yields CDR1 SGHTA and CDR2 FQGTGA. J gave up 1 base and V 2 bases, and 4 bases lay outside the gene matches. CDR3: CASSLVGTSVQETQYF. In DNA, the CDR3 is TGTGCCAGCAGCTTAGTTGGGACTAGCGTCCAAGAGACCCAGTACTTC.

This clonotype was counted only a few times. This chain connects TRBV18 to TRBJ2-3; no firm D call. The V end was cut by 3 bases, the J end by 5 bases, with 9 bases between. The CDR3 contains 13 residues. Germline V lookup: CDR1 KGHSH, CDR2 LQKENI. CDR3 residues: CASSPIGLDTQYF. The CDR3 DNA reads as TGTGCCAGCTCACCGATCGGGTTAGATACGCAGTATTTT.

This chain joins TRBV5-4 and TRBJ1-5, with 9 bases aligning to TRBD1. Germline V CDR1 and CDR2: SGHNT, YYREEE (reference sequence). V lost 4 bases, J lost 2 bases, and 4 bases stayed unmatched. The CDR3 has 15 residues. The CDR3 nucleotides read TGTGCCAGCAGCCGCGGGACAGGGCGCAATCAGCCCCAGCATTTT. It yields the protein CASSRGTGRNQPQHF.

CDR3 amino acids: CASSPEPRQPQHF. The CDR3 DNA reads as TGTGCCAGCTCACCCGAGCCCCGCCAGCCCCAGCATTTT. The rearrangement links TRBV18 to TRBJ1-5; no clear D. The germline gives CDR1 KGHSH, CDR2 LQKENI. This CDR3 is 13 amino acids long. Trimming left V 3 bases short and J 7 bases short, with 10 bases between.

This clonotype was found many times. J is TRBJ2-7 and V is TRBV6-5; the D gene is possibly TRBD1 (5 bases). This CDR3 is 11 amino acids long. In germline, CDR1 is MNHEY, CDR2 SVGAGI. The V end lost 7 bases, the J end lost 3 bases, and 7 bases lay between the germline ends. In nucleotides, the CDR3 is TGTGCCAGCACCGACAGCTACGAGCAGTACTTC. Its translation: CASTDSYEQYF.

This sequence joins TRBV5-1 and TRBJ2-2, with TRBD1 matching 8 bases. Germline lookup yields CDR1 SGHRS and CDR2 YFSETQ. Germline trimming cut 0 bases from V and 4 bases from J; bases unmatched to any gene: 2. The CDR3 has 15 amino acids. CDR3 loop: CASSLARGRTGELFF. DNA for the CDR3: TGCGCCAGCAGCTTGGCCAGGGGGCGCACCGGGGAGCTGTTTTTT.

This chain uses TRBV20-1 with TRBJ1-1; the match to TRBD1 covers 8 bases. The CDR3 runs 14 residues. After removal of 4 bases from V and 2 bases from J, the junction contained 6 bases not matched to a gene. Germline V gene lookup returns CDR1 DFQATT and CDR2 SNEGSKA (reference sequence). CDR3 sequence: CSAKRTGLNTEAFF. In DNA form, the CDR3 reads TGCAGTGCTAAGAGGACAGGGCTAAACACTGAAGCTTTCTTT.

This chain joins TRBV29-1 and TRBJ2-2, with a possible D match to TRBD2 (6 bases). This CDR3 region has 14 residues. Between the trimmed V and J ends, which lost 6 bases and 0 bases, there was a span of 11 bases. The germline gives CDR1 SQVTM, CDR2 ANQGSEA. CDR3 nucleotides: TGCAGCGTGTTCGGGGGATCGAACACCGGGGAGCTGTTTTTT. Its translation: CSVFGGSNTGELFF.

V usage is TRBV6-5 and J usage is TRBJ2-2; D ambiguous. V lost 2 bases, J lost 5 bases, and 9 bases lay in between. This CDR3 is 14 amino acids long. Germline lookup yields CDR1 MNHEY and CDR2 SVGAGI. The DNA of the CDR3 is TGTGCCAGCAGTTACAGGGTGGGGACCGGGGAGCTGTTTTTT. This sequence encodes CASSYRVGTGELFF.

This chain links TRBV2 with TRBJ2-2, with no clear D. Germline loops: CDR1 SNHLY, CDR2 FYNNEI. The CDR3 sequence is 14 residues long. Deletions cut 0 bases from V and 2 bases from J, with 4 bases between. The CDR3 DNA reads TGTGCCAGCAGTGAAGCCAAAAACACCGGGGAGCTGTTTTTT. Amino acid sequence: CASSEAKNTGELFF.

This clonotype has a handful of counts. The chain combines TRBV30 with TRBJ1-3; D remains unclear. Per germline, CDR1 GTSNPN and CDR2 SVGIG (reference sequence). There are 13 residues in the CDR3. Trimming shortened V by 3 bases and J by 0 bases, and 6 bases separated the two germline ends. CDR3 in amino acids: CAWRDGSGNTIYF. The CDR3 DNA sequence: TGTGCCTGGAGAGACGGCTCTGGAAACACCATATATTTT.